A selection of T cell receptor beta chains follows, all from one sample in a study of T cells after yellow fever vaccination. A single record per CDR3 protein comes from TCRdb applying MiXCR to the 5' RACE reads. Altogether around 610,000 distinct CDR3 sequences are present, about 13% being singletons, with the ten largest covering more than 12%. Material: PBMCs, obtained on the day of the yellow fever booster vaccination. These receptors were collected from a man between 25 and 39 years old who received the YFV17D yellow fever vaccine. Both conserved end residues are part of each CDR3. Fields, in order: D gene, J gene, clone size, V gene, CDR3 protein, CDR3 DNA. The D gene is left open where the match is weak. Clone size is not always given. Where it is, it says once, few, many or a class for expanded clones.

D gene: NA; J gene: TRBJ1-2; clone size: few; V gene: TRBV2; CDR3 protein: CASNTGTANYGYTF; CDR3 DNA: TGTGCCAGCAACACCGGGACGGCCAACTATGGCTACACCTTC
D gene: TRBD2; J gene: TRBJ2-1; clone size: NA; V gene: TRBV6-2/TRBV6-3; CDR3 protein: CASRSSGRLSYNEQFF; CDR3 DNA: TGTGCCAGCAGGTCCAGCGGGAGGTTATCCTACAATGAGCAGTTCTTC
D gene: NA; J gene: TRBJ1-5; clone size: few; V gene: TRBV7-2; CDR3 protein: CASSHGGSNQPQHF; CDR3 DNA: TGTGCCAGCAGCCATGGAGGTAGCAATCAGCCCCAGCATTTT
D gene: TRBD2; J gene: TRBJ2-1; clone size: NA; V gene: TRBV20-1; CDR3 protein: CSALPGAGGINEQFF; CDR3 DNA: TGCAGTGCCTTACCGGGAGCGGGAGGTATCAATGAGCAGTTCTTC
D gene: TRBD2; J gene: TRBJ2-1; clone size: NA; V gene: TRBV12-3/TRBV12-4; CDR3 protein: CASSLAGGPISNEQFF; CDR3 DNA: TGTGCCAGCAGTTTAGCGGGAGGGCCCATTAGCAATGAGCAGTTCTTC
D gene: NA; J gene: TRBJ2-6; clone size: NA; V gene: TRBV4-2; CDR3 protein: CAIRTGLVSSGANVLTF; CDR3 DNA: TGTGCCATCAGAACTGGGCTGGTCAGCTCTGGGGCCAACGTCCTGACTTTC
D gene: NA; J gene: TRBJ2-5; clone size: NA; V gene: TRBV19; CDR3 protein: CASSIRQAFQETQYF; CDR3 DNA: TGTGCCAGTAGTATTCGACAGGCCTTCCAAGAGACCCAGTACTTC
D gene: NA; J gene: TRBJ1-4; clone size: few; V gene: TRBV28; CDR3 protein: CASRERSEKLFF; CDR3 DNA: TGTGCCAGCAGGGAGCGGTCGGAAAAACTGTTTTTT
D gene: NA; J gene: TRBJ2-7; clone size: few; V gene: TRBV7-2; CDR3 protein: CASSLRIPPGEQYF; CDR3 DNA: TGTGCCAGCAGCTTAAGGATTCCCCCGGGTGAGCAGTACTTC
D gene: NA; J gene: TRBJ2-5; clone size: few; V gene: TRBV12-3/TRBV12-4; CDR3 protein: CASSTLWDTQETQYF; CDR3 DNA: TGTGCCAGCAGTACCCTATGGGACACCCAAGAGACCCAGTACTTC
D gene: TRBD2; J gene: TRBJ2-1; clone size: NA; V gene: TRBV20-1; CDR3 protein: CSARVPGLARDNEQFF; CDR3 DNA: TGCAGTGCTAGAGTACCGGGACTAGCGAGGGACAATGAGCAGTTCTTC
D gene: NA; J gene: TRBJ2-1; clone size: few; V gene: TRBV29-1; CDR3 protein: CSVMKGIEEQFF; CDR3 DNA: TGCAGCGTCATGAAGGGCATAGAAGAGCAGTTCTTC
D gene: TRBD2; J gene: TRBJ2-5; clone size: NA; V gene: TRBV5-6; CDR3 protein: CASTPGTSKTQYF; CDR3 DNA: TGTGCCAGCACCCCCGGGACTAGCAAGACCCAGTACTTC
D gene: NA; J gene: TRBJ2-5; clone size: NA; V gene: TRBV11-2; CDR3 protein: CASSLVYHAIKNWTLETQYF; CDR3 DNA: TGTGCCAGCAGCTTAGTATACCACGCCATAAAGAATTGGACCCTAGAGACCCAGTACTTC
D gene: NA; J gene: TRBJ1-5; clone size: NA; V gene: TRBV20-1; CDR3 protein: CSARVRGGFQPQHF; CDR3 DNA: TGCAGTGCTAGAGTGCGGGGAGGCTTTCAGCCCCAGCATTTT
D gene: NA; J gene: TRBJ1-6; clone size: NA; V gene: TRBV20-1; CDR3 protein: CSARDGTLNSPLHF; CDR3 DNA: TGCAGTGCTAGAGATGGGACCCTTAATTCACCCCTCCACTTT
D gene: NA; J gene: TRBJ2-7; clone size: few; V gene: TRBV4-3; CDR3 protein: CASSTPGGGALSYEQYF; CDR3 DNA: TGCGCCAGCAGTACACCGGGCGGCGGGGCTCTCTCCTACGAGCAGTACTTC
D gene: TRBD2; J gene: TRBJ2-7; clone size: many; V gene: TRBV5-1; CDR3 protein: CASSLPQLAGTSYEQYF; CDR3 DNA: TGCGCCAGCAGCTTGCCCCAACTAGCGGGGACCTCCTACGAGCAGTACTTC
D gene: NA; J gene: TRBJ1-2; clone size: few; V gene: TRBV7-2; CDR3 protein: CASSATLGARYGYTF; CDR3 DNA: TGTGCCAGCAGCGCCACTCTCGGGGCTCGCTATGGCTACACCTTC
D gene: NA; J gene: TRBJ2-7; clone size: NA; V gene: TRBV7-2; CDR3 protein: CASSFGRANEQYF; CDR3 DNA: TGTGCCAGCAGCTTCGGGAGAGCCAACGAGCAGTACTTC
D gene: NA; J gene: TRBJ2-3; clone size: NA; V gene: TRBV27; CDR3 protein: CASSVLGREAQYF; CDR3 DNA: TGTGCCAGCAGTGTACTAGGGCGCGAGGCGCAGTATTTT
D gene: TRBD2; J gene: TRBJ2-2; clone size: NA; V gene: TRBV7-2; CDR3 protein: CASSSIAGSNTGELFF; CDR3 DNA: TGTGCCAGCAGCTCCATAGCGGGCTCTAACACCGGGGAGCTGTTTTTT
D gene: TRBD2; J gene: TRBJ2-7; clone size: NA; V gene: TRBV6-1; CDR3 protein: CASSETKPGLAVTRSYEQYF; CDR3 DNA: TGTGCCAGCAGTGAAACCAAACCGGGACTAGCGGTTACCCGGTCCTACGAGCAGTACTTC
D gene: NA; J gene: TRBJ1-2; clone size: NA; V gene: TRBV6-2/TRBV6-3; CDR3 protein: CASSYVFGYGYTF; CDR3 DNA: TGTGCCAGCAGTTACGTTTTCGGGTATGGCTACACCTTC
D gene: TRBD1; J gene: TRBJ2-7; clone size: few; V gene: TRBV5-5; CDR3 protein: CASSWGTGTLRGEQYF; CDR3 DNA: TGTGCCAGCAGCTGGGGGACAGGGACCCTGAGGGGCGAGCAGTACTTC
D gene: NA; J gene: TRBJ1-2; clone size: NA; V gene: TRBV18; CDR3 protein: CASSPPSIPQGRYGYTF; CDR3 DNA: TGTGCCAGCTCACCACCATCAATACCACAGGGCCGGTATGGCTACACCTTC
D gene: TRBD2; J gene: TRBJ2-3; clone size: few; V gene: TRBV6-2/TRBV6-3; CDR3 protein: CASSPPRGRSDTQYF; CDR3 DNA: TGTGCCAGCAGTCCCCCGCGCGGGAGATCAGATACGCAGTATTTT
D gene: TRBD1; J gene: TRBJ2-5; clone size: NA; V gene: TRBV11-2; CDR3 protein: CASSWAGTGPEMAQYF; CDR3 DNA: TGTGCCAGCAGCTGGGCCGGGACAGGGCCCGAAATGGCCCAGTACTTC
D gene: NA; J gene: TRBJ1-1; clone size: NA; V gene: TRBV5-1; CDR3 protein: CASSFGASGTEAFF; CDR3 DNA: TGCGCCAGCAGCTTTGGGGCGTCGGGCACTGAAGCTTTCTTT
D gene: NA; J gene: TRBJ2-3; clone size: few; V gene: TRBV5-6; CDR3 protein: CASNFGIADTQYF; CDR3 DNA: TGTGCCAGCAACTTTGGGATCGCGGATACGCAGTATTTT
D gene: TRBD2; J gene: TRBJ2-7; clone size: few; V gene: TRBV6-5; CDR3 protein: CASSYSSLAGSYEQYF; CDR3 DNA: TGTGCCAGCAGTTACTCAAGTCTAGCGGGGTCTTACGAGCAGTACTTC
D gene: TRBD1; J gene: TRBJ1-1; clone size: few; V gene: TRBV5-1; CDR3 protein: CASSLEPDRGSEAFF; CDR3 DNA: TGCGCCAGCAGCTTGGAACCGGACAGGGGGTCTGAAGCTTTCTTT
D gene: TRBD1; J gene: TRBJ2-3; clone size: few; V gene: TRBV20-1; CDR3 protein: CSPDRRTDTQYF; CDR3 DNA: TGCAGTCCGGACAGGCGCACAGATACGCAGTATTTT
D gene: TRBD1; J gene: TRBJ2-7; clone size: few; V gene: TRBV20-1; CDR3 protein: CSARNEDRVGIHEQYF; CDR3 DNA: TGCAGTGCTAGAAACGAGGACAGGGTTGGAATCCACGAGCAGTACTTC
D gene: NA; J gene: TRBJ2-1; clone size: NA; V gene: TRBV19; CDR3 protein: CASRGSGGVRYNEQFF; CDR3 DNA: TGTGCCAGTAGGGGGAGTGGGGGCGTCCGTTACAATGAGCAGTTCTTC
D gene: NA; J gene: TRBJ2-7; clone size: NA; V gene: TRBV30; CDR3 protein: CAWTPLGQLAYEQYF; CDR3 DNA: TGTGCCTGGACTCCGTTAGGACAGTTAGCCTACGAGCAGTACTTC
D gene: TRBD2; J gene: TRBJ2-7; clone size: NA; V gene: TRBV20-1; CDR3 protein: CSARVARERYEQYF; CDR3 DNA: TGCAGTGCTAGAGTCGCGCGGGAGAGGTACGAGCAGTACTTC
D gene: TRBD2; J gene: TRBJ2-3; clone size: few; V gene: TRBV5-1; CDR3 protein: CASTSGRGDTQYF; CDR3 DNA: TGCGCCAGCACTAGCGGGAGGGGAGATACGCAGTATTTT
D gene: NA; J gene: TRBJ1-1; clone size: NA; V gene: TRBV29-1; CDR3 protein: CSVEPFANTEAFF; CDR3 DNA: TGCAGCGTTGAACCATTCGCGAACACTGAAGCTTTCTTT
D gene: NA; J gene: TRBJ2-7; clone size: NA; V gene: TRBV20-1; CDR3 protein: CSAQPRVSSYEQYF; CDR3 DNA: TGCAGTGCCCAGCCGAGGGTGAGCTCCTACGAGCAGTACTTC
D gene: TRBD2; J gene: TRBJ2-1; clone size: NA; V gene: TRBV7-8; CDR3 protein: CASSLVGGRAGNEQFF; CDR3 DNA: TGTGCCAGCAGCTTAGTGGGCGGGAGGGCCGGAAATGAGCAGTTCTTC
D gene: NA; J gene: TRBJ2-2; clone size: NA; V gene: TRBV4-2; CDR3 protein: CASSHVGTNTGELFF; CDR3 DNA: TGTGCCAGCAGCCACGTCGGGACGAACACCGGGGAGCTGTTTTTT